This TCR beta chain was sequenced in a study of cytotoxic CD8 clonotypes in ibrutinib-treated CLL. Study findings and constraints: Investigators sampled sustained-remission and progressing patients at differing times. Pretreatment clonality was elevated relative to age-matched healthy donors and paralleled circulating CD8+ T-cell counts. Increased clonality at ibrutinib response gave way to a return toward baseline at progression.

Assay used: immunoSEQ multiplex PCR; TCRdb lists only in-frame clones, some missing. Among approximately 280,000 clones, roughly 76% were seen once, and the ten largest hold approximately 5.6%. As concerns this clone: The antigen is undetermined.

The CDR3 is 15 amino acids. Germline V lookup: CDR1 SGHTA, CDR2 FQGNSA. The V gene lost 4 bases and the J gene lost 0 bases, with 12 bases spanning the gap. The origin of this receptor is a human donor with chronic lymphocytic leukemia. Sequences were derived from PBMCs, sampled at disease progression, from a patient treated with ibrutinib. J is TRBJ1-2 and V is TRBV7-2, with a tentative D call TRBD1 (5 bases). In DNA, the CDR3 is TGTGCCAGCAGCTCCAGAGGCAGGGCTAACTATGGCTACACCTTC. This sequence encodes CASSSRGRANYGYTF.